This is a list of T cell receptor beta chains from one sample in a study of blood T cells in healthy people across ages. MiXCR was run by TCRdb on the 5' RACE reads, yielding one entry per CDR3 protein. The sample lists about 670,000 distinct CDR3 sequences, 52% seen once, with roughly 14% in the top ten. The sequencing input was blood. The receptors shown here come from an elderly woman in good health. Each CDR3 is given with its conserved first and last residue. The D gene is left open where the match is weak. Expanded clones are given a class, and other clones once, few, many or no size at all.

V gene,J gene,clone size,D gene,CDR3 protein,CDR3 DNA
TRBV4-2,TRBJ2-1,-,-,CASSREQGHSGYSYNEQFF,TGTGCCAGCAGCCGGGAACAGGGCCATAGCGGATACTCCTACAATGAGCAGTTCTTC
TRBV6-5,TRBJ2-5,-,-,CASSYAGRDQETQYF,TGTGCCAGCAGTTACGCGGGGCGGGACCAAGAGACCCAGTACTTC
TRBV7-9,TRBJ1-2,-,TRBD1,CATLRLPGQDFGDYTF,TGTGCCACCCTCCGCCTTCCGGGACAGGATTTTGGTGACTACACCTTC
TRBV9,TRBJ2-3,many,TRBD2,CASSASGGSLTDTQYF,TGTGCCAGCAGCGCGAGCGGGGGTTCCCTCACAGATACGCAGTATTTT
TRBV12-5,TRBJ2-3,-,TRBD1,CASDTTGMNTDTQYF,TGTGCTAGTGACACGACAGGGATGAACACAGATACGCAGTATTTT
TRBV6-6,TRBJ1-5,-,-,CASSLGVSFQPQHF,TGTGCCAGCAGTCTTGGGGTCTCTTTTCAGCCCCAGCATTTT
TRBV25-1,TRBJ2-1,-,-,CASSESRQKFNEQFF,TGTGCCAGCAGTGAATCTCGACAGAAATTCAATGAGCAGTTCTTC
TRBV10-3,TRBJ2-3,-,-,CATGGAGDTDTQYF,TGTGCCACCGGTGGGGCAGGGGATACAGATACGCAGTATTTT
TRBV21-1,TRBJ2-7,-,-,CASSKARSRRQGMPYEQYF,TGTGCCAGCAGCAAAGCGCGGAGTCGGAGGCAGGGGATGCCCTACGAGCAGTACTTC
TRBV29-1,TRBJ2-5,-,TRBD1,CSVRLTGGLIETQYF,TGCAGCGTTCGTCTGACAGGGGGTCTAATAGAGACCCAGTACTTC
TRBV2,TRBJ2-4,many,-,CASSVGLSAKNIQYF,TGTGCCAGCAGCGTAGGACTGTCAGCCAAAAACATTCAGTACTTC
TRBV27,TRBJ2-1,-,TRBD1,CASSWDSREQFF,TGTGCCAGCAGTTGGGACAGTAGAGAGCAGTTCTTC
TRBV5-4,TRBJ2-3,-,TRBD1,CASSFRQGATDTQYF,TGTGCCAGCAGCTTCAGACAGGGGGCCACAGATACGCAGTATTTT
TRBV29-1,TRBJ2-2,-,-,CSVETGRRGTGELFF,TGCAGCGTTGAAACCGGGCGAAGGGGGACCGGGGAGCTGTTTTTT
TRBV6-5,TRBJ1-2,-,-,CASSYSRGGNYGYTF,TGTGCCAGCAGTTACAGTCGGGGTGGCAACTATGGCTACACCTTC
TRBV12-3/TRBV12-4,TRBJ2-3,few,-,CASSLPRGGTDTQYF,TGTGCCAGCAGTTTACCCCGGGGAGGCACAGATACGCAGTATTTT
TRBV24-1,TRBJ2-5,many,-,CATSDRMVETQYF,TGTGCCACCAGTGACAGGATGGTGGAGACCCAGTACTTC
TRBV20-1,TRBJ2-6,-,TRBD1,CSATTTGGGSGANVLTF,TGCAGTGCTACTACAACAGGGGGAGGATCTGGGGCCAACGTCCTGACTTTC
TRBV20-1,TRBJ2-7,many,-,CSASPGHIYEQYF,TGCAGTGCTAGCCCGGGACATATCTACGAGCAGTACTTC
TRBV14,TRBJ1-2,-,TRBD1,CASSQGTGPYGYTF,TGTGCCAGCAGCCAAGGGACAGGACCCTATGGCTACACCTTC
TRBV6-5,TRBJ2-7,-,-,CASSTDRGAANERYF,TGTGCCAGCAGTACCGACCGGGGCGCGGCCAATGAGCGGTACTTC
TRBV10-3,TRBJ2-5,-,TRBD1,CAISDPPTGGYAKTQYF,TGTGCCATCAGTGACCCTCCGACAGGGGGCTACGCGAAGACCCAGTACTTC
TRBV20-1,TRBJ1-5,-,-,CSALPLRDSNQPQHF,TGCAGTGCTCTCCCACTCCGGGATAGTAATCAGCCCCAGCATTTT
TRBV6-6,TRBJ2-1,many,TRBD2,CASERENEQFF,TGTGCCAGCGAGCGGGAAAATGAGCAGTTCTTC
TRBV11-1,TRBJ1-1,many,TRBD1,CASSLPGQGGEAFF,TGTGCCAGCAGCTTACCAGGACAGGGCGGCGAAGCTTTCTTT
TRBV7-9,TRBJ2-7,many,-,CASSFLREQYF,TGTGCCAGCAGCTTCCTACGCGAGCAGTACTTC
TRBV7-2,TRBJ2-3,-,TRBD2,CASSRNGGSTDTQYF,TGTGCCAGCAGCAGAAACGGGGGGAGCACAGATACGCAGTATTTT
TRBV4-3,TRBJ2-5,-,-,CASSGTRQRSPGTQYF,TGCGCCAGCAGCGGAACCCGACAGCGCTCCCCGGGGACCCAGTACTTC
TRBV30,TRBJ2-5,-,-,CAWSDDLLSETQYF,TGTGCCTGGAGTGACGATCTGCTTTCGGAGACCCAGTACTTC
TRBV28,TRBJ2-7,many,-,CASSLVGDNYEQYF,TGTGCCAGCAGTTTGGTTGGGGACAACTACGAGCAGTACTTC
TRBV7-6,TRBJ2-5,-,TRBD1,CASSLGTGAQDTQYF,TGTGCCAGCAGCTTAGGGACAGGCGCCCAAGATACCCAGTACTTC
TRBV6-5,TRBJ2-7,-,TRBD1,CASSYWGQGSSSYEQYF,TGTGCCAGTAGTTACTGGGGACAGGGGAGCAGCTCCTACGAGCAGTACTTC
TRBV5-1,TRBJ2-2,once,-,CASSLVDSWRTGELFF,TGCGCCAGCAGCTTGGTTGACTCATGGAGGACCGGGGAGCTGTTTTTT
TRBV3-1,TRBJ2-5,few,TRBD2,CASSLTSGVEQYF,TGTGCCAGCAGCCTGACTAGCGGGGTGGAGCAGTACTTC
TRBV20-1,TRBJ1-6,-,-,CSARDFGQDSPLHF,TGCAGTGCTAGAGATTTTGGGCAGGATTCACCCCTCCACTTT